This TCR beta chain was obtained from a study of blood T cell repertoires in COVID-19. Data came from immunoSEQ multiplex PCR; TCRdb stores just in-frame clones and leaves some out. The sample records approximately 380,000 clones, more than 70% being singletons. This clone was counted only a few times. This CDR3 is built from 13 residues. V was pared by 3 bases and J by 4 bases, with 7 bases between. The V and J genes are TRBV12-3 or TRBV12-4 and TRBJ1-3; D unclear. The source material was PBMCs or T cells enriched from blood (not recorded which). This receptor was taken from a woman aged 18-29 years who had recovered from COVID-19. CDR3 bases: TGTGCCAGCAGTTTCGCAGAAGGAAACACCATATATTTT. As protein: CASSFAEGNTIYF.